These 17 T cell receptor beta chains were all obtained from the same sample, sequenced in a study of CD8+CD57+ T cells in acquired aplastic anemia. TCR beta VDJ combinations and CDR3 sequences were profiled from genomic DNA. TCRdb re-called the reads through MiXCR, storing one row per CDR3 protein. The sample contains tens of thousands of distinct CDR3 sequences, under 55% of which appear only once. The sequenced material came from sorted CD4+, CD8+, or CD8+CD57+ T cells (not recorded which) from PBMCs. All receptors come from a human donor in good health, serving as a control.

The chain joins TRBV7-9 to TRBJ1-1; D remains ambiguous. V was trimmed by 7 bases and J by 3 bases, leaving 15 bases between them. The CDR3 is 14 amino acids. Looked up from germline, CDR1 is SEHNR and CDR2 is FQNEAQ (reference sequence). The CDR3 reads CASIPFARDTEAFF. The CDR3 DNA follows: TGTGCCAGCATCCCGTTTGCCCGGGACACTGAAGCTTTCTTT. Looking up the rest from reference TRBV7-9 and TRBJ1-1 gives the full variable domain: DTGVSQNPRHKITKRGQNVTFRCDPISEHNRLYWYRQTLGQGPEFLTYFQNEAQLEKSRLLSDRFSAERPKGSFSTLEIQRTEQGDSAMYLCASIPFARDTEAFFGQGTRLTVV.

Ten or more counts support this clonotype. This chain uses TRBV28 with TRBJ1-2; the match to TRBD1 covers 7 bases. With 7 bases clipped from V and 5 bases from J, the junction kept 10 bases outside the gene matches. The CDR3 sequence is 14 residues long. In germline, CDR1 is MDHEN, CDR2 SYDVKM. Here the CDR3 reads CASKTLGTVYGYTF. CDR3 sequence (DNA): TGTGCCAGCAAAACCCTCGGGACAGTGTATGGCTACACCTTC.

The CDR3 sequence is CASSSPGDTEAFF. The CDR3 DNA reads as TGTGCCAGCAGCTCTCCCGGGGACACTGAAGCTTTCTTT. V and J are TRBV5-5 and TRBJ1-1; D call uncertain. Germline V CDR1 and CDR2: SGHKS, YYEKEE (reference sequence). V was trimmed by 3 bases and J by 3 bases, leaving 9 bases between them. The CDR3 covers 13 residues.

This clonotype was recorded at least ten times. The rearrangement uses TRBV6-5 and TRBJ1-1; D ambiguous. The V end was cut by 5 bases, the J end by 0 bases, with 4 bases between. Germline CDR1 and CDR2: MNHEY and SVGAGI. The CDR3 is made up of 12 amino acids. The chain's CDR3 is CASSRLNTEAFF. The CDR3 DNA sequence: TGTGCCAGCAGTCGGTTGAACACTGAAGCTTTCTTT.

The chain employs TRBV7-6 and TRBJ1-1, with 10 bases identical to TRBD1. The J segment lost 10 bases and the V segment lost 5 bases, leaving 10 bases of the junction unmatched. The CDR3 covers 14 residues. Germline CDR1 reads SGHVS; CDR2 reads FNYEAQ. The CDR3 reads CASSRDRGAKGAFF. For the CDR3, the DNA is TGTGCCAGCAGCCGGGACAGGGGCGCTAAAGGAGCTTTCTTT.

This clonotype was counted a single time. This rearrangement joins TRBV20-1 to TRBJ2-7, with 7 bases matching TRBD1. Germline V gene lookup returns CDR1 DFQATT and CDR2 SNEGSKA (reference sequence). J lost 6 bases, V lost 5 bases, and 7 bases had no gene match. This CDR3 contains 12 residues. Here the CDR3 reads CSAEGQSAEQYF. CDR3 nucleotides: TGCAGTGCTGAGGGACAGTCGGCCGAGCAGTACTTC.

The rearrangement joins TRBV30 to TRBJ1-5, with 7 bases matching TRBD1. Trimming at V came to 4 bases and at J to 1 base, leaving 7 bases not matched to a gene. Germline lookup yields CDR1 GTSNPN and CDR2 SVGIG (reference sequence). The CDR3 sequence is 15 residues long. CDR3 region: CAWKIRGGSNQPQHF. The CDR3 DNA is TGTGCCTGGAAGATCAGGGGGGGGAGCAATCAGCCCCAGCATTTT.

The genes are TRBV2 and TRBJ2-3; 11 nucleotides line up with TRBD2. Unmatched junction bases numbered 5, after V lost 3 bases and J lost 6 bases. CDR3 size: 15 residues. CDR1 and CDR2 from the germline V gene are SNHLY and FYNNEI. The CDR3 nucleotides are TGTGCCAGCAGTGATCCTAGCGGGAGGATTGATACGCAGTATTTT. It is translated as CASSDPSGRIDTQYF.

This CDR3 reads CAILTDGYEQYF. Written as DNA, the CDR3 is TGTGCCATCCTCACGGACGGCTACGAGCAGTACTTC. This chain connects TRBV10-3 to TRBJ2-7; the D is unclear. The CDR3 length is 12 residues. Trimming shortened V by 8 bases and J by 3 bases, and 11 bases separated the two germline ends. The germline V gene encodes CDR1 ENHRY and CDR2 SYGVKD.

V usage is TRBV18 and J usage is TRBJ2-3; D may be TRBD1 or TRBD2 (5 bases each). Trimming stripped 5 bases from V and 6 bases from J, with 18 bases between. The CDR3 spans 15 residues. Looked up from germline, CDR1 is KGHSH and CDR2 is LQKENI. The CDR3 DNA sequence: TGTGCCAGCTCAACCCAGACCGGGGCAGGTGATACGCAGTATTTT. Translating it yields CASSTQTGAGDTQYF.

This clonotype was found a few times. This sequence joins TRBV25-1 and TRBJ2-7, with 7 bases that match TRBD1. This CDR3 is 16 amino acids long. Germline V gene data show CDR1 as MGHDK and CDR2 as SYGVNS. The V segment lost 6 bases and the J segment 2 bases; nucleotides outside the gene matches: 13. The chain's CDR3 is CASSGQNGTVPYEQYF. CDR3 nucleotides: TGTGCCAGCAGCGGTCAGAACGGGACAGTCCCCTACGAGCAGTACTTC.

The CDR3 nucleotides are TGTGCCAGCAGCAGAACAGGGGGAAGGACTGAAGCTTTCTTT. This codes for CASSRTGGRTEAFF. The chain links TRBV7-9 to TRBJ1-1, with 8 nucleotides matching TRBD1. Germline lookup yields CDR1 SEHNR and CDR2 FQNEAQ (reference sequence). The CDR3 sequence is 14 residues long. The V segment lost 5 bases and the J segment 5 bases; nucleotides outside the gene matches: 7.

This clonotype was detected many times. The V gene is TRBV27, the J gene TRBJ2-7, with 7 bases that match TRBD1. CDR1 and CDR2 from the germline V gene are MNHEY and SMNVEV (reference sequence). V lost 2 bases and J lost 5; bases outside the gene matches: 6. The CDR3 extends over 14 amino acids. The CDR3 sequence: CASSLKQGFHEQYF. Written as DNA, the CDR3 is TGTGCCAGCAGTTTAAAACAGGGGTTCCACGAGCAGTACTTC.

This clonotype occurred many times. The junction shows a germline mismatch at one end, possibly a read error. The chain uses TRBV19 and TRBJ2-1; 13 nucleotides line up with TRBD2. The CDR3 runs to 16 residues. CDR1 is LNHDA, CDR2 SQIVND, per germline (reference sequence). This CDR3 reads CACSSRTSGRYNEQFF. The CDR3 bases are TGTGCCTGTAGTTCCCGGACTAGCGGGAGATACAATGAGCAGTTCTTC. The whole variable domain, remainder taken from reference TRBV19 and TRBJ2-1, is DGGITQSPKYLFRKEGQNVTLSCEQNLNHDAMYWYRQDPGQGLRLIYYSQIVNDFQKGDIAEGYSVSREKKESFPLTVTSAQKNPTAFYLCACSSRTSGRYNEQFFGPGTRLTVL.

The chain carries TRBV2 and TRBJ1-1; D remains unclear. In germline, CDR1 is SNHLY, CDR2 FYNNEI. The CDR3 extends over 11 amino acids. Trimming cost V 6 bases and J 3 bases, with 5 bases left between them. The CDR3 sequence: CASRDDTEAFF. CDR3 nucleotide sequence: TGTGCCAGCAGAGACGACACTGAAGCTTTCTTT.

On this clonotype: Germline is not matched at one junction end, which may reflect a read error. CDR3 in DNA: TGCGCCAGCGGCCAAGCTCCTGGACTCAATGAGCAGTTCTTC. Its protein is CASGQAPGLNEQFF. The chain carries TRBV4-1 and TRBJ2-1, with D possibly being TRBD2 (5 bases). The CDR3 covers 14 residues. The V gene's germline CDR1 is MGHRA and CDR2 YSYEKL.

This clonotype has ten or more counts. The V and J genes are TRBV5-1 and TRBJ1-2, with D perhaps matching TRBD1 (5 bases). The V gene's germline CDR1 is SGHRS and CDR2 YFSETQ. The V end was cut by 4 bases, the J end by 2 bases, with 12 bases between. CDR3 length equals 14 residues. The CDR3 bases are TGCGCCAGCAGCCGACAGACCGACAACTATGGCTACACCTTC. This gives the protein CASSRQTDNYGYTF. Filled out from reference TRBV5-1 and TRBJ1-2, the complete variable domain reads KAGVTQTPRYLIKTRGQQVTLSCSPISGHRSVSWYQQTPGQGLQFLFEYFSETQRNKGNFPGRFSGRQFSNSRSEMNVSTLELGDSALYLCASSRQTDNYGYTFGSGTRLTVV.